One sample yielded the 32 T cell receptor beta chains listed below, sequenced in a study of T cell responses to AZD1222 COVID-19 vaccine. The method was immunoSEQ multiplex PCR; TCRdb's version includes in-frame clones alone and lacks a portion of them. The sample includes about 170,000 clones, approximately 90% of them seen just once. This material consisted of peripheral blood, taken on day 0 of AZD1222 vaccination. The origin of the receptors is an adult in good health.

CDR3 region: CASSPEAPQYSGNTIYF. The CDR3 DNA is TGTGCCAGCTCACCAGAGGCACCTCAATACTCTGGAAACACCATATATTTT. The chain carries TRBV18 and TRBJ1-3; D remains ambiguous. From germline, CDR1 is KGHSH and CDR2 LQKENI. The CDR3 length is 17 residues. Trimming removed 2 bases at V and 0 bases at J, with 14 bases between.

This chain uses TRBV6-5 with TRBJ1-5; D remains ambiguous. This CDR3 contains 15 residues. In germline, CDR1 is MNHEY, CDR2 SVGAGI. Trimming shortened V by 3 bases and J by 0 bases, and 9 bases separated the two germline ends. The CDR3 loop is CASSYNSFSNQPQHF. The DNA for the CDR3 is TGTGCCAGCAGTTATAACAGTTTTAGCAATCAGCCCCAGCATTTT.

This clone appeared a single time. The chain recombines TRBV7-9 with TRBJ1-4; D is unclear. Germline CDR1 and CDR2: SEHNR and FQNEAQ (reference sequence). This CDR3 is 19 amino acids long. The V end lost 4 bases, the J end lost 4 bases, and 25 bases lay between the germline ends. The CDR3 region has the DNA TGTGCCAGCAGCTCCCCCCGCGGCGGGGAAACTATTTTTAATGAAAAACTGTTTTTT. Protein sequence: CASSSPRGGETIFNEKLFF.

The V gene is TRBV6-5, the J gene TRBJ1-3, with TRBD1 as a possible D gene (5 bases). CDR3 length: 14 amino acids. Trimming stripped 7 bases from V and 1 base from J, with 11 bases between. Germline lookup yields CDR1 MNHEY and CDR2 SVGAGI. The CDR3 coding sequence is TGTGCCAGCATCCCCAGGGCTTCTGGAAACACCATATATTTT. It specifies CASIPRASGNTIYF.

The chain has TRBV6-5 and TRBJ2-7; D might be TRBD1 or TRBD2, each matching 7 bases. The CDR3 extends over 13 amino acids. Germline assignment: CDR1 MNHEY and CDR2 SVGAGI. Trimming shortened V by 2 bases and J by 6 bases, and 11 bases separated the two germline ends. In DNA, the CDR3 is TGTGCCAGCAGTTACGCCAGGGGGGGCGAGCAGTACTTC. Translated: CASSYARGGEQYF.

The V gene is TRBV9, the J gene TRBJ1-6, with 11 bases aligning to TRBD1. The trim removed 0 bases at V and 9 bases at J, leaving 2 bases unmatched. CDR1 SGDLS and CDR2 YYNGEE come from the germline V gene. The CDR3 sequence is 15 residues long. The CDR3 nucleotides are TGTGCCAGCAGCGTAGACGGACAGGGGGCTTCACCCCTCCACTTT. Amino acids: CASSVDGQGASPLHF.

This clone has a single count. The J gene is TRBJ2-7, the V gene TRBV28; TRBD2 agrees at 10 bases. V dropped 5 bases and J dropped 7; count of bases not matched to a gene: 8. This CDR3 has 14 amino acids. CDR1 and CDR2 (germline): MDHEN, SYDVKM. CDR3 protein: CASSTPSGSGEQYF. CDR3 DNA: TGTGCCAGCAGTACGCCTAGCGGGAGTGGTGAGCAGTACTTC.

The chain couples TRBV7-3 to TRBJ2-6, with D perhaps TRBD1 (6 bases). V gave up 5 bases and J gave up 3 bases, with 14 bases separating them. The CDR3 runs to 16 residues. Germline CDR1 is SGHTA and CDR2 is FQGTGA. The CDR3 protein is CASSRGSGVGANVLTF. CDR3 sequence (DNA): TGTGCCAGCAGCCGAGGGTCAGGGGTTGGGGCCAACGTCCTGACTTTC. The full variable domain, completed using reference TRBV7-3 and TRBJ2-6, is GAGVSQTPSNKVTEKGKYVELRCDPISGHTALYWYRQSLGQGPEFLIYFQGTGAADDSGLPNDRFFAVRPEGSVSTLKIQRTERGDSAVYLCASSRGSGVGANVLTFGAGSRLTVL.

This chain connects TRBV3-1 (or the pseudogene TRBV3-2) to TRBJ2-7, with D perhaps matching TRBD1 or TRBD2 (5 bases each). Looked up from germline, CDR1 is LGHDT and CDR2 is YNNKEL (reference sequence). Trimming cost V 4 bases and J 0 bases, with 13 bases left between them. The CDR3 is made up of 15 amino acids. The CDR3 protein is CASSPVWGSSYEQYF. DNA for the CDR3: TGTGCCAGCAGCCCCGTCTGGGGGAGCTCCTACGAGCAGTACTTC.

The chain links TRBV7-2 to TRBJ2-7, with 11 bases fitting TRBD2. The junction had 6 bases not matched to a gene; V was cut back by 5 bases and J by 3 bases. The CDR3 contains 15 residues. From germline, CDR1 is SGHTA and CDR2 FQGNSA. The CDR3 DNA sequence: TGTGCCAGCAGCCCGAGACTAGCGGGACGCTACGAGCAGTACTTC. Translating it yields CASSPRLAGRYEQYF.

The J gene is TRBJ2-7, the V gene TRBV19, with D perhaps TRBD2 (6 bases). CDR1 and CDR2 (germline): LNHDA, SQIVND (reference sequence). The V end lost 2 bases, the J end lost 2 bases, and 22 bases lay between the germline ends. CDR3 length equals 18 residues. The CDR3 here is CASSIRAGQAGSTYEQYF. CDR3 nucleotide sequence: TGTGCCAGTAGTATAAGGGCGGGCCAAGCGGGCTCAACCTACGAGCAGTACTTC.

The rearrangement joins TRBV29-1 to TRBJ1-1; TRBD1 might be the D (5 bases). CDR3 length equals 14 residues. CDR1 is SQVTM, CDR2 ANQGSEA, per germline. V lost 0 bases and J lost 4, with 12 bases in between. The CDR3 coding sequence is TGCAGCGTTGAAGAAGTGGGACGAGTCACTGAAGCTTTCTTT. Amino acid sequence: CSVEEVGRVTEAFF.

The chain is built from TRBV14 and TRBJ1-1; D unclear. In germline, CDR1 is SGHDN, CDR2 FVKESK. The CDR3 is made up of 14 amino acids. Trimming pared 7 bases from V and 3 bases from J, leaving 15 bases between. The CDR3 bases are TGTGCCAGCAATCCCCCTGGGGTGGACACTGAAGCTTTCTTT. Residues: CASNPPGVDTEAFF.

In DNA, the CDR3 is TGTGCCTGGAGTGCGGGGGGGCAGCCCCAGCATTTT. Protein product: CAWSAGGQPQHF. This chain uses TRBV30 with TRBJ1-5; possibly TRBD1 for D (5 bases). Germline lookup yields CDR1 GTSNPN and CDR2 SVGIG (reference sequence). V was cut by 1 base and J by 7 bases, with 8 bases left in between. CDR3 size: 12 residues. Complete variable domain (other parts from reference TRBV30 and TRBJ1-5): SQTIHQWPATLVQPVGSPLSLECTVEGTSNPNLYWYRQAAGRGLQLLFYSVGIGQISSEVPQNLSASRPQDRQFILSSKKLLLSDSGFYLCAWSAGGQPQHFGDGTRLSIL.

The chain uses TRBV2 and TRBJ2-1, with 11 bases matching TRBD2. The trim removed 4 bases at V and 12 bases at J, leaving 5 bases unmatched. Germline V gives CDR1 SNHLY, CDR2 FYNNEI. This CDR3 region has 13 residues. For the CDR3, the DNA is TGTGCCAGCAGTGGCACTAGCGGGGGACCGCAGTTCTTC. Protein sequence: CASSGTSGGPQFF. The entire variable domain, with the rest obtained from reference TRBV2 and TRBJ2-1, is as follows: EPEVTQTPSHQVTQMGQEVILRCVPISNHLYFYWYRQILGQKVEFLVSFYNNEISEKSEIFDDQFSVERPDGSNFTLKIRSTKLEDSAMYFCASSGTSGGPQFFGPGTRLTVL.

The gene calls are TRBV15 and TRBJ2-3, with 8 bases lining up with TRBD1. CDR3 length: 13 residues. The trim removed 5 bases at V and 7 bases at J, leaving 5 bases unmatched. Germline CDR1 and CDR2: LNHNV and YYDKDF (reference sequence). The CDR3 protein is CATSAGGGYTQYF. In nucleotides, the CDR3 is TGTGCCACCAGCGCAGGGGGCGGTTATACGCAGTATTTT.

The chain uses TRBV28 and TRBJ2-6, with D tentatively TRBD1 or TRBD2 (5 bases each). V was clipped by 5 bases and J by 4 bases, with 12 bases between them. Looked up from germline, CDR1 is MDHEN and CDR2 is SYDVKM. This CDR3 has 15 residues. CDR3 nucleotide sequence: TGTGCCAGCAGTGAAGGGACGTCGGGGGCCAACGTCCTGACTTTC. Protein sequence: CASSEGTSGANVLTF.

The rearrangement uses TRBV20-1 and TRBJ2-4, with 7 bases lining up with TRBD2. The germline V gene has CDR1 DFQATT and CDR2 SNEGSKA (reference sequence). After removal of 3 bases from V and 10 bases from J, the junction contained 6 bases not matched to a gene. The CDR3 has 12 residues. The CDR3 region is CSASRPSGIQYF. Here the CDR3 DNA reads TGCAGTGCTAGTCGGCCTAGCGGAATTCAGTACTTC.

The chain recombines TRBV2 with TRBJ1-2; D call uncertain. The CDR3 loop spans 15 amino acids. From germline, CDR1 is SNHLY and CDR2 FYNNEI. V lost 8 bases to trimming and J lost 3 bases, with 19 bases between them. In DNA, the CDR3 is TGTGCCAGCTGGAGCCGCGTGCGCCTCCACTATGGCTACACCTTC. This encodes CASWSRVRLHYGYTF.

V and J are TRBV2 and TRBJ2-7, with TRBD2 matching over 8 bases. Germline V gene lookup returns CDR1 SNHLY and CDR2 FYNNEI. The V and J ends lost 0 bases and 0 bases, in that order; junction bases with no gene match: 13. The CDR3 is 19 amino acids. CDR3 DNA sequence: TGTGCCAGCAGTGAAGCATTGTCGGGAGGGTCCGCCTTCTCCTACGAGCAGTACTTC. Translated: CASSEALSGGSAFSYEQYF.

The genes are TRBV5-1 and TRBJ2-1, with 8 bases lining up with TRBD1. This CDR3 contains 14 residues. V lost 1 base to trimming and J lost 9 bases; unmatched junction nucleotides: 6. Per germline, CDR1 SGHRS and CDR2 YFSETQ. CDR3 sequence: CASSLRQGAVEQFF. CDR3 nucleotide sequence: TGCGCCAGCAGCTTGCGGCAGGGGGCGGTTGAGCAGTTCTTC.

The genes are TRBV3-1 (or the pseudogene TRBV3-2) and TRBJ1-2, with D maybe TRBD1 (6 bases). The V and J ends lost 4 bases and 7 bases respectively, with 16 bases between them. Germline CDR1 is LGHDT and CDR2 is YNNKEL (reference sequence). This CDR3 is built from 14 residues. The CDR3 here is CASSPIPGAGGYTF. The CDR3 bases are TGTGCCAGCAGCCCGATCCCGGGGGCCGGTGGCTACACCTTC.

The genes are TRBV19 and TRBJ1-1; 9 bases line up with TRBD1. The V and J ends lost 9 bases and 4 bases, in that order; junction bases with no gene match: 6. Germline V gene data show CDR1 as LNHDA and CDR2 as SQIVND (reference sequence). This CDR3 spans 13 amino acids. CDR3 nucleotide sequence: TGTGCCAGCAACAGGGGGCGCTTCACTGAAGCTTTCTTT. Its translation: CASNRGRFTEAFF.

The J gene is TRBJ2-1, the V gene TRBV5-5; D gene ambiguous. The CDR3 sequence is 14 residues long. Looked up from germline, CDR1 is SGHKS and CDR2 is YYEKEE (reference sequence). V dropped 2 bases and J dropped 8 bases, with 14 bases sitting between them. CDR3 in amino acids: CASSFSWLVDEQFF. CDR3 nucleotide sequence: TGTGCCAGCAGCTTTTCATGGCTAGTCGATGAGCAGTTCTTC.

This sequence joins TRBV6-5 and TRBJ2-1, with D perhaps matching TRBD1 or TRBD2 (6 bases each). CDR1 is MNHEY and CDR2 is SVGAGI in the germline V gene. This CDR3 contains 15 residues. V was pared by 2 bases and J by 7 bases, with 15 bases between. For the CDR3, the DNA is TGTGCCAGCAGTTACACCACGGGGGCTAGTAATGAGCAGTTCTTC. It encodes CASSYTTGASNEQFF.

In DNA, the CDR3 is TGTGCCAGTAGTTTAGCGGGAGGGAGATACAATGAGCAGTTCTTC. It yields the protein CASSLAGGRYNEQFF. This rearrangement joins TRBV19 to TRBJ2-1; 11 bases are shared with TRBD2. Unmatched junction bases numbered 4, after V lost 5 bases and J lost 4 bases. The CDR3 sequence is 15 residues long. The germline CDR1 and CDR2 sequences are LNHDA and SQIVND (reference sequence).

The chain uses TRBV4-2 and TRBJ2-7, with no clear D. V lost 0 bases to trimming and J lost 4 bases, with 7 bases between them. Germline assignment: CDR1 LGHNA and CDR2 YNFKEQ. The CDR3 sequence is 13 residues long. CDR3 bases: TGTGCCAGCAGCCAAGATAGGCAGTACGAGCAGTACTTC. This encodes CASSQDRQYEQYF.

The CDR3 loop is CASSVAASRRGEAFF. In DNA form, the CDR3 reads TGTGCCAGCAGCGTAGCTGCGAGTAGACGTGGGGAAGCTTTCTTT. The V gene is TRBV9, the J gene TRBJ1-1, with D hard to call. Per germline, CDR1 SGDLS and CDR2 YYNGEE. The CDR3 length is 15 residues. Trimming removed 0 bases at V and 8 bases at J, with 17 bases between. The variable domain in full, with the rest retrieved from reference TRBV9 and TRBJ1-1, is DSGVTQTPKHLITATGQRVTLRCSPRSGDLSVYWYQQSLDQGLQFLIQYYNGEERAKGNILERFSAQQFPDLHSELNLSSLELGDSALYFCASSVAASRRGEAFFGQGTRLTVV.

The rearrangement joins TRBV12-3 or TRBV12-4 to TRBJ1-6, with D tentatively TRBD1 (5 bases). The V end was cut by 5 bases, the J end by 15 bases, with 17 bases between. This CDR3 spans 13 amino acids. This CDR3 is CASSSWGGLILHF. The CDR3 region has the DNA TGTGCCAGCAGTAGTTGGGGCGGGTTAATCCTCCACTTT.

The CDR3 sequence is CASSRIGGHPGLAGNTIYF. As DNA, the CDR3 is TGTGCCAGCAGCCGCATTGGGGGGCATCCGGGACTTGCTGGAAACACCATATATTTT. V gene TRBV14 combines with J gene TRBJ1-3; D is possibly TRBD1 (6 bases). V dropped 4 bases and J dropped 2 bases, with 24 bases sitting between them. Germline CDR1 SGHDN, CDR2 FVKESK. This CDR3 region has 19 residues.

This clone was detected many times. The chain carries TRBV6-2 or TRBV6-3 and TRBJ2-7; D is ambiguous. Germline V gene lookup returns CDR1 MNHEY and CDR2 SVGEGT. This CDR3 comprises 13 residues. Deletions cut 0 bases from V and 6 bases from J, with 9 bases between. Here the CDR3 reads CASSYSETLEQYF. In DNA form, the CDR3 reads TGTGCCAGCAGTTACTCGGAGACCCTCGAGCAGTACTTC.

CDR3 nucleotide sequence: TGTGCCAGCAGTTATGAGGGACAGGGGATGGGAGGCTACACCTTC. Amino acids: CASSYEGQGMGGYTF. The J gene is TRBJ1-2, the V gene TRBV6-5, with 10 bases that match TRBD1. Trimming removed 3 bases from V and 8 bases from J; junction bases left unmatched: 9. The CDR3 loop spans 15 amino acids. In germline, CDR1 is MNHEY, CDR2 SVGAGI.